The present T cell receptor (beta chain) was sequenced within a study of identical twins. TCRdb reprocessed the 5' RACE reads with MiXCR, giving one entry per CDR3 protein. The sample carries hundreds of thousands of distinct CDR3 sequences, 5.5% to 6.5% recorded once. CDR1 KGHSH and CDR2 LQKENI come from the germline V gene. J was trimmed by 5 bases and V by 3 bases; bases with no gene match: 1. The CDR3 runs to 12 residues. Overall study results and limits: Clonotypes of the beta chain that were abundant in cord blood carried fewer insertions (memory repertoires showed none). Analyses of zero insertions could be partly confounded by invariant MAIT and iNKT cells.

Each donor was a healthy Caucasian. This clonotype was observed a handful of times. What it binds is unknown. This chain joins TRBV18 and TRBJ2-7; 7 nucleotides agree with TRBD2. Sequenced sample: naive T cells sorted from blood. The sequence was obtained from a man aged 18 to 30 in good health. The CDR3 is CASSPRGDEQYV. The CDR3 nucleotides are TGTGCCAGCTCACCCCGGGGGGACGAGCAGTACGTC.